The 4 T cell receptor beta chains below come from one sample, sequenced in a study of high-grade serous ovarian cancer treatment subgroups. Method: immunoSEQ multiplex PCR; TCRdb's copy keeps in-frame clones and lacks some. Of about 5,200 clones in the sample, approximately 71% are singletons; the top ten hold less than 20%. Tumor samples were taken before definitive surgery or chemotherapy. Input material: tumor tissue. Source of these receptors: a human donor with high-grade serous ovarian cancer.

This clone was counted only a few times. Distinct nucleotide sequences in the sample also encode this CDR3. The chain carries TRBV2 and TRBJ1-1, with D possibly matching TRBD1 (5 bases). V gave up 1 base and J gave up 0 bases, with 6 bases separating them. CDR3 length: 14 amino acids. From germline, CDR1 is SNHLY and CDR2 FYNNEI. The CDR3: CASSEGQLNTEAFF. In nucleotides, the CDR3 is TGTGCCAGCAGTGAAGGACAGTTGAACACTGAAGCTTTCTTT.

V gene TRBV15 combines with J gene TRBJ2-7, with unresolved D. Germline V CDR1 and CDR2: LNHNV, YYDKDF (reference sequence). Trimming shortened V by 6 bases and J by 5 bases, and 14 bases separated the two germline ends. This CDR3 has 13 amino acids. The CDR3: CATRLSFGNEQYF. The CDR3 bases are TGTGCCACCAGACTTTCCTTCGGCAACGAGCAGTACTTC.

V and J are TRBV7-8 and TRBJ2-2; D is unclear. This CDR3 comprises 15 residues. Germline loops: CDR1 SGHVS, CDR2 FQNEAQ. Trimming took off 3 bases at V and 0 bases at J, with 8 bases between the two ends. The CDR3 loop reads CASSFFFSNTGELFF. The CDR3 DNA follows: TGTGCCAGCAGCTTCTTTTTTTCGAACACCGGGGAGCTGTTTTTT.

The J gene is TRBJ2-7, the V gene TRBV6-1, with 14 bases identical to TRBD2. The CDR3 runs to 14 residues. V trimming: 6 bases; J trimming: 5 bases; junction bases outside the gene matches: 3. Germline loops: CDR1 MNHNS, CDR2 SASEGT. CDR3 amino acids: CASSRGLAGDEQYV. The CDR3 nucleotides read TGTGCCAGCAGCAGGGGACTAGCGGGGGACGAGCAGTACGTC.